This TCR beta chain was observed in a study of sequential checkpoint blockade in melanoma. Study summary: Randomization was 1:1 between first-line nivolumab→ipilimumab and ipilimumab→nivolumab.

The treatment is: randomized to nivolumab then ipilimumab (arm A) or the reverse (arm B). Germline-derived CDR1 and CDR2 are MDHEN and SYDVKM. Trimming stripped 7 bases from V and 3 bases from J, with 20 bases between. This CDR3 contains 16 residues. Sequencing used immunoSEQ multiplex PCR; TCRdb keeps in-frame clones, though not all of them. The profile shows approximately 13,000 clones, approximately 79% of them singletons. The V call is TRBV28, the J call TRBJ2-3; perhaps TRBD1 as D (5 bases). This specimen consisted of CD8+ T cells sorted from blood (inferred from file names), obtained from a patient given nivolumab and ipilimumab in sequence. This TCR was recovered from a human patient with melanoma. Some clones in this sample may be carry-over from other donors' samples. The CDR3 reads CASMPPDKPQTDTQYF. For the CDR3, the DNA is TGTGCCAGCATGCCCCCGGACAAGCCGCAGACAGATACGCAGTATTTT.